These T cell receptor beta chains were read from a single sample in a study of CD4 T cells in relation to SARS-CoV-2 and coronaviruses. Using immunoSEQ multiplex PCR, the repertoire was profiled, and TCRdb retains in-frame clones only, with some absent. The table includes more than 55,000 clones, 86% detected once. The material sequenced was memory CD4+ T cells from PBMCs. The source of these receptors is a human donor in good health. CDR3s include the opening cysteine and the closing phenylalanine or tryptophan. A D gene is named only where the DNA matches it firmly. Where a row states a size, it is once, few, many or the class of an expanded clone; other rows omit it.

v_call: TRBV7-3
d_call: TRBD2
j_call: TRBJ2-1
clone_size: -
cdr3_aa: CASSLTFWREGGYNEQFF
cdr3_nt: TGTGCCAGCAGCTTAACGTTCTGGCGGGAGGGAGGCTACAATGAGCAGTTCTTC

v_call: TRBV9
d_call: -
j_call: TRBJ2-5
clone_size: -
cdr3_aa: CASSVDLRETQYF
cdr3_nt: TGTGCCAGCAGCGTAGATCTACGAGAGACCCAGTACTTC

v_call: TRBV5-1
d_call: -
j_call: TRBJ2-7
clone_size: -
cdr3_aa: CASSLTETTRSKQYF
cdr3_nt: TGCGCCAGCAGCTTGACAGAAACCACGCGCTCAAAGCAGTACTTC

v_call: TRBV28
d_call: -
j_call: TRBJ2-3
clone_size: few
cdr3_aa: CASSPPGGTGYRADTQYF
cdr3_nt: TGTGCCAGCAGTCCCCCTGGGGGGACCGGGTATAGGGCAGATACGCAGTATTTT

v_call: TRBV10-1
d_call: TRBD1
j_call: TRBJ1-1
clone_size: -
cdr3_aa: CASSESGRGPLTEAFF
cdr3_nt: TGCGCCAGCAGTGAGTCGGGCAGGGGGCCTTTGACTGAAGCTTTCTTT

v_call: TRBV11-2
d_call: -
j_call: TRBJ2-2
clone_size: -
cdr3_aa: CASSEMGTGELFF
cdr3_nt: TGTGCCAGCAGCGAAATGGGCACCGGGGAGCTGTTTTTT

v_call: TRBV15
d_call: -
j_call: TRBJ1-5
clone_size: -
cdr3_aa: CATSRGRQRQGSNQPQHF
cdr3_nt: TGTGCCACCAGCAGAGGCCGACAAAGGCAAGGGAGCAATCAGCCCCAGCATTTT

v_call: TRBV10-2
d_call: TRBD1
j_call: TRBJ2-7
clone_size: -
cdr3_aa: CASSSDRGRSYEQYF
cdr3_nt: TGCGCCAGCAGTTCCGACAGGGGCAGGTCCTACGAGCAGTACTTC

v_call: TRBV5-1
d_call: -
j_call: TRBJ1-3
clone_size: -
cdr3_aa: CASSVDGASGNTIYF
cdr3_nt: TGCGCCAGCAGCGTAGACGGAGCCTCTGGAAACACCATATATTTT

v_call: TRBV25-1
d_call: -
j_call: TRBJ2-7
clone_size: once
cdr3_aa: CASSELYAYEQYF
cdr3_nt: TGTGCCAGCAGTGAACTGTATGCCTACGAGCAGTACTTC

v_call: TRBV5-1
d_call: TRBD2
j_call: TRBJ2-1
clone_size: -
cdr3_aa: CASRDPRVVAGGNEQFF
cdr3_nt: TGCGCCAGCAGAGACCCCAGGGTAGTAGCGGGAGGTAATGAGCAGTTCTTC

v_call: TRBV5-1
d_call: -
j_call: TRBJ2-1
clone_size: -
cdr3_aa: CASSATGTGSYNEQFF
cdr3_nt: TGCGCCAGCAGTGCCACCGGGACGGGTTCCTACAATGAGCAGTTCTTC

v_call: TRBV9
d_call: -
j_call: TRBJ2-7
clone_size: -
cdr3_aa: CASSITGTETYEQYF
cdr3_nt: TGTGCCAGCAGCATAACCGGGACGGAAACCTACGAGCAGTACTTC

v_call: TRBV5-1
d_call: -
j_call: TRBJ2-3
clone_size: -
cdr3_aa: CASSLEGRPNTQYF
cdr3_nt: TGCGCCAGCAGCTTGGAGGGGCGACCGAATACGCAGTATTTT

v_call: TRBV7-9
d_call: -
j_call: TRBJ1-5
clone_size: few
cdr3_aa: CASSFFRTDSNQPQHF
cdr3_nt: TGTGCCAGCAGCTTTTTCAGGACTGATAGCAATCAGCCCCAGCATTTT

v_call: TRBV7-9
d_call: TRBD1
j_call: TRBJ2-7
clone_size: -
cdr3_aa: CASSGQGASYEQYF
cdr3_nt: TGTGCCAGCAGCGGACAGGGGGCATCCTACGAGCAGTACTTC

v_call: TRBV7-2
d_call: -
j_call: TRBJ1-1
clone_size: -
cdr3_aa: CASSLGVQWGTEAFF
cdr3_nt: TGTGCCAGCAGCTTAGGGGTTCAGTGGGGGACTGAAGCTTTCTTT

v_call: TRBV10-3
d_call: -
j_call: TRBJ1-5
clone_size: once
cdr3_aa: CAISELAIWVSNQPQHF
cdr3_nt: TGTGCCATCAGTGAATTGGCCATTTGGGTCAGCAATCAGCCCCAGCATTTT

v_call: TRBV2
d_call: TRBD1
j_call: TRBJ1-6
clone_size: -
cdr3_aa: CASRQGAGSPLHF
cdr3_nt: TGTGCCAGCAGGCAGGGGGCAGGGTCACCCCTCCACTTT

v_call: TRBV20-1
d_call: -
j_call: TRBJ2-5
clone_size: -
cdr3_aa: CSASGHQGRETQYF
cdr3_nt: TGCAGTGCTAGTGGGCACCAGGGTAGGGAGACCCAGTACTTC

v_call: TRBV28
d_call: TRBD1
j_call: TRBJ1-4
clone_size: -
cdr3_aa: CASSLPGTGDEKLFF
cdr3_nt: TGTGCCAGCAGTTTGCCCGGGACAGGGGACGAAAAACTGTTTTTT

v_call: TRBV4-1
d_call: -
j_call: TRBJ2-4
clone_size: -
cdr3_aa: CASSLIGGAKNIQYF
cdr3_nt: TGCGCCAGCAGCCTGATAGGGGGGGCCAAAAACATTCAGTACTTC

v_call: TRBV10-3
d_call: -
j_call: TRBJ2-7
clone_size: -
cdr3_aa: CAISDSGRHYEQYF
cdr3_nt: TGTGCCATCAGTGACTCCGGACGGCACTACGAGCAGTACTTC

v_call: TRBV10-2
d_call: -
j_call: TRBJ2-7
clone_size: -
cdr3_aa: CASRSPSYEQYF
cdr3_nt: TGCGCCAGCAGGAGTCCTTCCTACGAGCAGTACTTC

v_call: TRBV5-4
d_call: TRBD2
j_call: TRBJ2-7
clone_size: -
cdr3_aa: CASSLGGTSVDEQYF
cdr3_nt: TGTGCCAGCAGCTTGGGGGGGACTAGCGTAGACGAGCAGTACTTC

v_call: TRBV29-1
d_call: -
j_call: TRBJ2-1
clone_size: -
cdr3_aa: CSIGGGSGNEQFF
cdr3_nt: TGCAGCATTGGGGGCGGGAGTGGCAATGAGCAGTTCTTC

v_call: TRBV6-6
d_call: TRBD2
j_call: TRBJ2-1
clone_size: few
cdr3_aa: CASSYSETSVPNEQFF
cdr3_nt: TGTGCCAGCAGTTACTCGGAGACTAGCGTACCCAATGAGCAGTTCTTC

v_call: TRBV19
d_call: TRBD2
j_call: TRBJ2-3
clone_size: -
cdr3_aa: CASSLAAKDTQYF
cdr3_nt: TGTGCCAGTAGCCTAGCGGCGAAAGATACGCAGTATTTT

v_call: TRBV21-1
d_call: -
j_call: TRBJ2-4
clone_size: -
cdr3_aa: CASKPRDRGQKVAKNIQYF
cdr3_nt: TGTGCCAGCAAACCAAGGGACAGGGGGCAGAAAGTAGCCAAAAACATTCAGTACTTC

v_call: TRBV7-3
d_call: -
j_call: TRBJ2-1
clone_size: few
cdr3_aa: CASSLQRPLTGNEQFF
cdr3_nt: TGTGCCAGCAGCTTACAGCGGCCTTTAACGGGCAATGAGCAGTTCTTC

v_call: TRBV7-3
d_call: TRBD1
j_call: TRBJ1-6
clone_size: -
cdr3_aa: CASSLTGDRESPLHF
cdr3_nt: TGTGCCAGCAGCTTAACGGGAGACAGGGAGTCACCCCTCCACTTT

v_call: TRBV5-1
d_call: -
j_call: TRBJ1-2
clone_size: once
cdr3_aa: CASSLTTDYGYTF
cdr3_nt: TGCGCCAGCAGCCTAACGACGGACTATGGCTACACCTTC

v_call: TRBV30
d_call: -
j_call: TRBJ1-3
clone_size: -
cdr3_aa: CAWRSFGNTIYF
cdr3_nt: TGTGCCTGGAGGTCCTTTGGAAACACCATATATTTT

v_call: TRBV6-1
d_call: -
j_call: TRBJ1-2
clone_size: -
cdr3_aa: CASSETQNRARGYTF
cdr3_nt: TGTGCCAGCAGTGAAACCCAGAACAGGGCTCGGGGCTACACCTTC

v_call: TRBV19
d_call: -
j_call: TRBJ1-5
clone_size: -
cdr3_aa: CASSIGVMSNQPQHF
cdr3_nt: TGTGCCAGTTCGATAGGGGTCATGAGCAATCAGCCCCAGCATTTT

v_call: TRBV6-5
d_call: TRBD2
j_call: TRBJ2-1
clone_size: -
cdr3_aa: CASSSPGTSGYNEQFF
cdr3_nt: TGTGCCAGCAGTTCCCCAGGGACTAGCGGCTACAATGAGCAGTTCTTC

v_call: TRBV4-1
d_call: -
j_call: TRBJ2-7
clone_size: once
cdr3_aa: CASSRTSHDDEQYF
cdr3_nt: TGCGCCAGCAGCCGAACGTCCCATGACGACGAGCAGTACTTC

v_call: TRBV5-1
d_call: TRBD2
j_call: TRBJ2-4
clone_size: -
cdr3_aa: CASSMGLAGDTTKNIQYF
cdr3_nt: TGCGCCAGCAGCATGGGACTAGCGGGAGATACGACCAAAAACATTCAGTACTTC

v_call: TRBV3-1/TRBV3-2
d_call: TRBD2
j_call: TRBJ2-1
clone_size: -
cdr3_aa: CASSQYTHTSGRGNEQFF
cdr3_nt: TGTGCCAGCAGCCAATACACCCATACTAGCGGGAGGGGTAATGAGCAGTTCTTC

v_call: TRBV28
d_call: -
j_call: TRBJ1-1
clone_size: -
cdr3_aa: CASSLGSRNRAEAFF
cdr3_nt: TGTGCCAGCAGTTTGGGATCGAGAAATCGCGCTGAAGCTTTCTTT

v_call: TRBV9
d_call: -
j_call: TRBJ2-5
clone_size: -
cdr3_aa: CASSGGGAGETQYF
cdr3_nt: TGTGCCAGCAGCGGGGGGGGCGCAGGGGAGACCCAGTACTTC

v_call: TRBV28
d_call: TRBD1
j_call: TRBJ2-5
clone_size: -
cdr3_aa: CASSSLGQALQETQYF
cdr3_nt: TGTGCCAGCAGTTCACTGGGACAGGCGCTCCAAGAGACCCAGTACTTC

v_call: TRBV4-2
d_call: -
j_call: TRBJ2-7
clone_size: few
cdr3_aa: CASSQDWRGPMNEQYF
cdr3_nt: TGTGCCAGCAGCCAAGATTGGAGAGGGCCGATGAACGAGCAGTACTTC

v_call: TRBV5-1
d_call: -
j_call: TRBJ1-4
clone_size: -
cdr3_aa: CASRRSGETNEKLFF
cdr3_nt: TGCGCCAGCAGGCGATCAGGGGAAACTAATGAAAAACTGTTTTTT

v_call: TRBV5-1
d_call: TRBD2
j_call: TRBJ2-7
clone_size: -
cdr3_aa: CASSLVSGRASDEQYF
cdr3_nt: TGCGCCAGCAGCTTGGTAAGCGGGAGGGCCTCTGACGAGCAGTACTTC

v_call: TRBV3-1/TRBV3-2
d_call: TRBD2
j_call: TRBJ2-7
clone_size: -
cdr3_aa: CASSLRGGTYEQYF
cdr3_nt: TGTGCCAGCAGCCTCCGGGGAGGGACCTACGAGCAGTACTTC

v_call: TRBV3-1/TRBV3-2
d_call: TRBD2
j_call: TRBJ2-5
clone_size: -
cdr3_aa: CASSQGTSGSRAETQYF
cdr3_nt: TGTGCCAGCAGCCAGGGGACTAGCGGGAGTCGCGCGGAGACCCAGTACTTC

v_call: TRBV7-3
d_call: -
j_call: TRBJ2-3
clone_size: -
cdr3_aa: CASSLQRTDTQYF
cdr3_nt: TGTGCCAGCAGCTTACAACGCACAGATACGCAGTATTTT

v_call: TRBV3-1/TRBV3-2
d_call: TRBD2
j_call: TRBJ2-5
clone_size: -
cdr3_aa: CASSQRRRGLEETQYF
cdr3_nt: TGTGCCAGCAGCCAAAGAAGGAGGGGACTAGAAGAGACCCAGTACTTC

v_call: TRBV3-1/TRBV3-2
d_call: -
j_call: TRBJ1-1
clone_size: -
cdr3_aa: CASSQSIVGATEAFF
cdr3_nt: TGTGCCAGCAGCCAATCGATTGTGGGGGCGACTGAAGCTTTCTTT

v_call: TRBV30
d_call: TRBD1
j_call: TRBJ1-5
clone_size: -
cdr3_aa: CAWSLGTGRQPQHF
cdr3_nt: TGTGCCTGGAGCCTCGGGACAGGTCGACAGCCCCAGCATTTT

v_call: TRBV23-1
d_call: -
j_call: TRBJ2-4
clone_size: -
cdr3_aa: CASGWILAKNIQYF
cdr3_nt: TGCGCCAGCGGTTGGATATTAGCCAAAAACATTCAGTACTTC

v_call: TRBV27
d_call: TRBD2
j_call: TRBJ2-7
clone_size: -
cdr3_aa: CASSQWTSGIGEQYF
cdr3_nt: TGTGCCAGCAGTCAATGGACTAGCGGGATAGGAGAGCAGTACTTC

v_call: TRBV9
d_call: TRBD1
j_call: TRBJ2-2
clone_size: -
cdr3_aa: CASSPGTGVGGELFF
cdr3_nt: TGTGCCAGCAGCCCTGGGACAGGGGTGGGCGGGGAGCTGTTTTTT

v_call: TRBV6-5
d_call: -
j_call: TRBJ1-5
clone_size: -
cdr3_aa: CASSYSFRGQQPQHF
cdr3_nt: TGTGCCAGCAGTTACTCCTTCAGGGGCCAACAGCCCCAGCATTTT

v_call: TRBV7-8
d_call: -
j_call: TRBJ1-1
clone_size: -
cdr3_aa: CASSVQGNTEAFF
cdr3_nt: TGTGCCAGCAGCGTACAGGGGAACACTGAAGCTTTCTTT

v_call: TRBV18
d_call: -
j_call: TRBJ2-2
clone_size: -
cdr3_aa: CASSPQSRQGTDTGELFF
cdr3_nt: TGTGCCAGCTCACCACAAAGCCGGCAGGGTACGGACACCGGGGAGCTGTTTTTT

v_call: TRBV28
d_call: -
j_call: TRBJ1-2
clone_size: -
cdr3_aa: CASRRRAGGYTF
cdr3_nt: TGTGCCAGCAGGCGGAGGGCGGGGGGCTACACCTTC

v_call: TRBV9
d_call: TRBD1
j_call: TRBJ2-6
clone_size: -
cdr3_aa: CASSDRDRGILSGANVLTF
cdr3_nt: TGTGCCAGCAGCGACCGGGACAGGGGTATTCTGTCTGGGGCCAACGTCCTGACTTTC

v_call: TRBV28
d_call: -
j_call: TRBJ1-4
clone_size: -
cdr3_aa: CASSFQSAEKLFF
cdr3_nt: TGTGCCAGCAGTTTCCAGTCGGCTGAAAAACTGTTTTTT